These 16 T cell receptor beta chains came from one sample sequenced in a study of PD-1 blockade in mismatch repair-deficient tumors. The assay was immunoSEQ multiplex PCR, and TCRdb's table has in-frame clones only and misses some. The data show 100,000 or so clones, with roughly four fifths seen just once and roughly 6.3% held by the top ten. The sample consisted of peripheral blood, taken roughly 35 weeks after starting pembrolizumab. These receptors all come from an adult with mismatch repair-deficient cancer.

The chain recombines TRBV5-4 with TRBJ2-1, with unresolved D. This CDR3 has 15 amino acids. Germline CDR1 reads SGHNT; CDR2 reads YYREEE (reference sequence). V lost 4 bases, J lost 1 base, and 12 bases lay in between. The CDR3 coding sequence is TGTGCCAGCAGCCCTACAGCCACTTCCTACAATGAGCAGTTCTTC. This codes for CASSPTATSYNEQFF.

The chain has TRBV28 and TRBJ2-7; D might be TRBD2 (5 bases). V was clipped by 6 bases and J by 0 bases, with 15 bases between them. This CDR3 is 15 amino acids long. Per germline, CDR1 MDHEN and CDR2 SYDVKM. The CDR3 loop is CASSPTISPSYEQYF. CDR3 DNA sequence: TGTGCCAGCAGCCCGACTATCTCCCCCTCCTACGAGCAGTACTTC.

There are a few counts of this clone. This chain joins TRBV30 and TRBJ2-2; perhaps TRBD2 as D (6 bases). This CDR3 comprises 12 residues. Germline CDR1 reads GTSNPN; CDR2 reads SVGIG (reference sequence). V shed 5 bases and J shed 6 bases, with 10 bases lying between them. CDR3 DNA sequence: TGTGCCTGGGGGAGACTAGCCGGGGAGCTGTTTTTT. Residues: CAWGRLAGELFF.

The gene calls are TRBV19 and TRBJ2-7; D unclear. V dropped 5 bases and J dropped 2 bases, with 16 bases sitting between them. Germline V CDR1 and CDR2: LNHDA, SQIVND (reference sequence). The CDR3 is 15 residues long. In DNA form, the CDR3 reads TGTGCCAGTAGTCCCACCCAAATCTGGGCCTACGAGCAGTACTTC. Encoded protein: CASSPTQIWAYEQYF.

This clone is deemed large. The V gene is TRBV19, the J gene TRBJ1-5; D is unclear. The CDR3 runs to 11 residues. CDR1 is LNHDA and CDR2 is SQIVND in the germline V gene (reference sequence). V gave up 7 bases and J gave up 5 bases, with 6 bases separating them. CDR3 loop: CASKLYQPQHF. The CDR3 bases are TGTGCCAGTAAACTCTATCAGCCCCAGCATTTT.

The rearrangement links TRBV7-2 to TRBJ1-2, with D possibly matching TRBD1 (5 bases). The CDR3 runs 15 residues. Per the germline V gene, CDR1 is SGHTA and CDR2 is FQGNSA. V was cut by 2 bases and J by 8 bases, with 18 bases left in between. The CDR3 DNA is TGTGCCAGCAGCTTATTTTCCGGGGGAGTGGAGGGCTACACCTTC. Its protein product is CASSLFSGGVEGYTF.

This sequence joins TRBV27 and TRBJ2-7; TRBD1 aligns across 9 bases. This CDR3 is built from 14 residues. Germline assignment: CDR1 MNHEY and CDR2 SMNVEV (reference sequence). V dropped 2 bases and J dropped 3; count of bases not matched to a gene: 2. The CDR3, as DNA: TGTGCCAGCAGTTTAACAGGGGGCTTCTACGAGCAGTACTTC. Translation: CASSLTGGFYEQYF.

The CDR3 region is CSVRRTGWEYEQYF. The CDR3 coding sequence is TGCAGCGTTCGCCGGACAGGATGGGAATACGAGCAGTACTTC. The chain carries TRBV29-1 and TRBJ2-7; 7 bases map to TRBD1. Germline V gives CDR1 SQVTM, CDR2 ANQGSEA. The CDR3 extends over 14 amino acids. V trimming: 5 bases; J trimming: 4 bases; junction bases outside the gene matches: 11.

This clone was seen a single time. V usage is TRBV19 and J usage is TRBJ2-2; D unresolved. The CDR3 spans 14 residues. Germline V gene sequence: CDR1 LNHDA, CDR2 SQIVND (reference sequence). V was cut by 6 bases and J by 4 bases, with 12 bases left in between. As DNA, the CDR3 is TGTGCCAGTAGCTATGGGTGGAGCACCGGGGAGCTGTTTTTT. This sequence encodes CASSYGWSTGELFF.

This chain uses TRBV10-3 with TRBJ2-3, with 7 bases matching TRBD1. The germline V gene has CDR1 ENHRY and CDR2 SYGVKD. CDR3 length: 16 amino acids. Germline trimming cut 3 bases from V and 0 bases from J; bases unmatched to any gene: 6. DNA for the CDR3: TGTGCCATCAGTGAAAAAGGGGACAGCAGCACAGATACGCAGTATTTT. Amino acids: CAISEKGDSSTDTQYF.

This CDR3 is CASSFRGLDNNEQFF. Written as DNA, the CDR3 is TGTGCCAGCAGCTTCCGGGGTTTAGACAACAATGAGCAGTTCTTC. The chain links TRBV2 to TRBJ2-1; D may be TRBD2 (5 bases). The CDR3 covers 15 residues. The V gene lost 6 bases and the J gene lost 5 bases, with 17 bases spanning the gap. In germline, CDR1 is SNHLY, CDR2 FYNNEI.

A single count supports this clone. In DNA, the CDR3 is TGCGCCAGCAGCCTGGGTCGAGCGGGAGGCATGGACACCGGGGAGCTGTTTTTT. This translates into CASSLGRAGGMDTGELFF. V is TRBV5-1 and J is TRBJ2-2; 9 bases agree with TRBD2. V lost 4 bases to trimming and J lost 3 bases; unmatched junction nucleotides: 13. The CDR3 is made up of 18 amino acids. Germline V CDR1 and CDR2: SGHRS, YFSETQ.

This rearrangement joins TRBV7-9 to TRBJ1-5, with D possibly TRBD1 on 5 matching bases. Between the trimmed V and J ends, which lost 5 bases and 9 bases, there was a span of 11 bases. The CDR3 sequence is 12 residues long. The V gene's germline CDR1 is SEHNR and CDR2 FQNEAQ (reference sequence). The CDR3: CASSAGTGPQHF. The DNA of the CDR3 is TGTGCCAGCAGCGCGGGGACGGGGCCCCAGCATTTT.

This clone has a single count. This rearrangement joins TRBV7-9 to TRBJ1-1; no definite D call. V gave up 1 base and J gave up 0 bases, with 6 bases separating them. Looked up from germline, CDR1 is SEHNR and CDR2 is FQNEAQ (reference sequence). The CDR3 is 14 amino acids. CDR3: CASSLGPLNTEAFF. The CDR3 region has the DNA TGTGCCAGCAGCTTAGGACCGTTGAACACTGAAGCTTTCTTT. Combining the CDR3 with reference TRBV7-9 and TRBJ1-1 gives the whole variable domain DTGVSQNPRHKITKRGQNVTFRCDPISEHNRLYWYRQTLGQGPEFLTYFQNEAQLEKSRLLSDRFSAERPKGSFSTLEIQRTEQGDSAMYLCASSLGPLNTEAFFGQGTRLTVV.

CDR3 protein: CASSPTRGQGAYEQYF. The DNA of the CDR3 is TGCGCCAGCAGTCCAACTAGGGGTCAGGGGGCCTACGAGCAGTACTTC. The chain couples TRBV4-3 to TRBJ2-5; TRBD1 agrees at 7 bases. The J call may be mistaken, given a closer DNA end match to TRBJ2-7. CDR3 length: 16 amino acids. Germline CDR1 reads LGHNA; CDR2 reads YSLEER.

This chain joins TRBV5-5 and TRBJ1-1; 10 bases are a match to TRBD1. V lost 4 bases and J lost 8; bases outside the gene matches: 11. CDR1 is SGHKS, CDR2 YYEKEE, per germline (reference sequence). The CDR3 length is 15 residues. CDR3 in amino acids: CASSGARQGAIEAFF. Here the CDR3 DNA reads TGTGCCAGCAGCGGGGCCCGACAGGGGGCGATAGAAGCTTTCTTT.